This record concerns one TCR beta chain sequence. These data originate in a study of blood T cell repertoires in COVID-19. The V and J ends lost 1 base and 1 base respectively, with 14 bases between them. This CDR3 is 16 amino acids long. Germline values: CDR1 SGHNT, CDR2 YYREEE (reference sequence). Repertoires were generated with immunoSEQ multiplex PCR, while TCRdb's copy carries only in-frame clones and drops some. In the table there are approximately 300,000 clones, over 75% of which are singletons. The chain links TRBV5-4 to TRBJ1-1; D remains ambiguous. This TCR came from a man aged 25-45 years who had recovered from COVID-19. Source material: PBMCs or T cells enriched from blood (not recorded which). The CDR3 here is CASSLWAVRRNTEAFF. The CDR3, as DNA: TGTGCCAGCAGCTTGTGGGCAGTTAGACGGAACACTGAAGCTTTCTTT.